This T cell receptor beta chain was sequenced in a study of vaccination effects on CD4 cells after COVID-19. Overall study: Two convalescent donors provided samples 16 days and one week before vaccination. Points from the study as a whole: Few convalescent patients were included, and no early post-infection timepoints were sampled. Vaccine- and infection-induced clones showed marked clonal contraction late following vaccination.

Before any sequencing was done, the ViraFEST assay used viral peptide pools to expand antigen-specific CD4+ T cells. Cultured cells yielded isolated CD4+ T cells after approximately nine days. The person had a PCR-confirmed SARS-CoV-2 infection during March to December 2020. Clones were read by immunoSEQ multiplex PCR, and TCRdb kept only the in-frame ones, dropping some. The data show 30,000 to 45,000 clones, approximately 78% seen once. On this clone: Its specificity is not known.

The CDR3 spans 14 residues. Germline V gives CDR1 SGHTA, CDR2 FQGNSA. V was trimmed by 2 bases and J by 0 bases, leaving 7 bases between them. This clonotype was sampled from a human donor who had a prior SARS-CoV-2 infection. This chain uses TRBV7-2 with TRBJ1-2; no clear D gene. The sample here was CD4+ T cells from PBMCs cultured with HCoV-NL63 spike peptides, taken before COVID-19 vaccination. The CDR3 DNA follows: TGTGCCAGCAGCTTATCGCGGTCTAACTATGGCTACACCTTC. It specifies CASSLSRSNYGYTF.